This T cell receptor (beta chain) was sequenced in a study of T cells after yellow fever vaccination. Germline V gene lookup returns CDR1 SGHTA and CDR2 FQGNSA. Unmatched junction bases numbered 14, after V lost 2 bases and J lost 6 bases. This CDR3 region has 18 residues. This clonotype was recorded a few times. Its antigen is not identified. Overall study findings and caveats: Among all clonotypes, a small share was observed in both CD4 and CD8 compartments.

TCRdb fed the 5' RACE reads into MiXCR, producing one record per CDR3 protein. Of about 310,000 distinct CDR3 sequences listed, roughly 3.5% are singletons. This receptor was obtained from a man between 18 and 29 years old who received the YFV17D yellow fever vaccine. V usage is TRBV7-2 and J usage is TRBJ1-3; 9 positions agree with TRBD1. This material consisted of PBMCs, taken on the day of the yellow fever booster vaccination. In nucleotides, the CDR3 is TGTGCCAGCAGCTTACTCTGGGACAGGGTTCAGGTCGCAAACACCATATATTTT. It encodes CASSLLWDRVQVANTIYF.